This T cell receptor beta chain was documented in a study of CD8 T cells in Susac syndrome. The diagnostic criteria were recently defined, and patients with Susac syndrome met them for definite or probable disease. Negative magnetic isolation gave CD8+ and CD4+ cells; FACS enriched CD8+ TEMRA. Random hexamers primed reverse transcription of about 0.45 to 1 ug RNA. TCRdb redid the calling of the immunoSEQ multiplex PCR reads with MiXCR, one entry per CDR3 protein. The table includes about 80,000 distinct CDR3 sequences, 90% to 95% detected once. The germline gives CDR1 MDHEN, CDR2 SYDVKM. V shed 6 bases and J shed 3 bases, with 15 bases lying between them. This CDR3 is built from 15 residues.

The TCR was taken from a human donor with Susac syndrome. The sequencing sample was made of CD8+ T cells from PBMCs. This rearrangement joins TRBV28 to TRBJ1-5, with D possibly being TRBD1 (5 bases). CDR3 bases: TGTGCCAGCAGCTGGACACAAGCTAACAATCAGCCCCAGCATTTT. Protein product: CASSWTQANNQPQHF.